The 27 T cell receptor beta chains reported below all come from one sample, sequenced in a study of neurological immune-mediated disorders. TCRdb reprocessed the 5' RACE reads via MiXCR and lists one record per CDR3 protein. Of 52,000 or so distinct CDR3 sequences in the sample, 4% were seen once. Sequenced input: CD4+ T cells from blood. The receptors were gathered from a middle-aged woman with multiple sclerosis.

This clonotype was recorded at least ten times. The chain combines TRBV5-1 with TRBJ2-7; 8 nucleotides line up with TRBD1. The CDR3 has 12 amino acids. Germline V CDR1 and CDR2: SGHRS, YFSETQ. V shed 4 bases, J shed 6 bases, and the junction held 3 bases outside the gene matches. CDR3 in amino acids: CASSGQGFEQYF. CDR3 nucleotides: TGCGCCAGCAGCGGACAGGGATTCGAGCAGTACTTC. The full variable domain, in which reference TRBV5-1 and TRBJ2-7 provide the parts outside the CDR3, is KAGVTQTPRYLIKTRGQQVTLSCSPISGHRSVSWYQQTPGQGLQFLFEYFSETQRNKGNFPGRFSGRQFSNSRSEMNVSTLELGDSALYLCASSGQGFEQYFGPGTRLTVT.

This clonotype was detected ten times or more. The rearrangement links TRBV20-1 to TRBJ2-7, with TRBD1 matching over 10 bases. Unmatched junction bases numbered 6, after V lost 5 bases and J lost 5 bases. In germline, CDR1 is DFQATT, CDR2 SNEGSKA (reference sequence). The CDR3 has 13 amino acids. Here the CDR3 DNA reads TGCAGTGCTGCCGGGACAGGGGTTCACGAGCAGTACTTC. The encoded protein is CSAAGTGVHEQYF.

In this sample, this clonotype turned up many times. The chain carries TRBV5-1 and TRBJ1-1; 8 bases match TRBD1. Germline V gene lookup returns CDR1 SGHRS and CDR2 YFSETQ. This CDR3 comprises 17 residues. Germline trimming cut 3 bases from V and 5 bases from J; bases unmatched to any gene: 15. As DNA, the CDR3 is TGCGCCAGCAGCTACCAGATGAAGGACAGGGCGCGGACTGAAGCTTTCTTT. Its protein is CASSYQMKDRARTEAFF. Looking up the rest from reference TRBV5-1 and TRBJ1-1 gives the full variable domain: KAGVTQTPRYLIKTRGQQVTLSCSPISGHRSVSWYQQTPGQGLQFLFEYFSETQRNKGNFPGRFSGRQFSNSRSEMNVSTLELGDSALYLCASSYQMKDRARTEAFFGQGTRLTVV.

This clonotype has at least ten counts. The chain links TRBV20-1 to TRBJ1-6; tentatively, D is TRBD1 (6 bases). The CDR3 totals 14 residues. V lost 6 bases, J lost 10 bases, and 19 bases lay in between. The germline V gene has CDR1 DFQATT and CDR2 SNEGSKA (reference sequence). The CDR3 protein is CSAPDFQGLSPLHF. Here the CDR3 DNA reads TGCAGTGCCCCTGACTTCCAGGGGTTGTCACCCCTCCACTTT.

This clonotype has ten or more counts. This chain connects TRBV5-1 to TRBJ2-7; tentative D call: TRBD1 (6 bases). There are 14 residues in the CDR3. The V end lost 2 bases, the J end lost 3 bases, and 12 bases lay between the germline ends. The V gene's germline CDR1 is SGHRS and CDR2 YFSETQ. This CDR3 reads CASSLTGINYEQYF. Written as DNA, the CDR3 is TGCGCCAGCAGCTTAACAGGGATTAACTACGAGCAGTACTTC.

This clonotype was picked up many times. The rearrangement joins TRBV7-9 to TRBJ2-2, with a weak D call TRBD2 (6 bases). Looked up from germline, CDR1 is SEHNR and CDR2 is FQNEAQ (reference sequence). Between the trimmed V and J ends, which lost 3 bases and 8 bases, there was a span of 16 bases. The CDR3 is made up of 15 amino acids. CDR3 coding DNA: TGTGCCAGCAGCTTCGGGACTGCTTATTTGGGGGAGCTGTTTTTT. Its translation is CASSFGTAYLGELFF.

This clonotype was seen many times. As DNA, the CDR3 is TGTGCCAGCAGCCGCAATGGACTAGCGGGGGGTAACCTACGGGATGAGCAGTTCTTC. This gives the protein CASSRNGLAGGNLRDEQFF. The V and J genes are TRBV7-8 and TRBJ2-1; the match to TRBD2 covers 14 bases. This CDR3 region has 19 residues. With 5 bases clipped from V and 8 bases from J, the junction kept 17 bases outside the gene matches. CDR1 and CDR2 from the germline V gene are SGHVS and FQNEAQ.

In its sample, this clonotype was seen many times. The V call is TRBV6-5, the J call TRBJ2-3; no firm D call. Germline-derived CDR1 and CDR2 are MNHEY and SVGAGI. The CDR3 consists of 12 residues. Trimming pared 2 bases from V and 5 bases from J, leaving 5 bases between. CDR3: CASSYLGDTQYF. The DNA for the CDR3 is TGTGCCAGCAGTTACCTGGGAGATACGCAGTATTTT.

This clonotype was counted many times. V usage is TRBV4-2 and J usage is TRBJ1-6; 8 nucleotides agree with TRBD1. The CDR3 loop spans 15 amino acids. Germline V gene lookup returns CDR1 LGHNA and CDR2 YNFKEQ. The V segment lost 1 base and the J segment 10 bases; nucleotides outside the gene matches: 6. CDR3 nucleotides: TGTGCCAGCAGCCAAGCTTCGGACAGGGTGTCACCCCTCCACTTT. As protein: CASSQASDRVSPLHF.

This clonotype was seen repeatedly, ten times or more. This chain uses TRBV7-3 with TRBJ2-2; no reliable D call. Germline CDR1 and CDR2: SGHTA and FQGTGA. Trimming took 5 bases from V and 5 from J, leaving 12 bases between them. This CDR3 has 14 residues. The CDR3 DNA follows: TGTGCCAGCAGCCCGGACCCAAGGACCGGGGAGCTGTTTTTT. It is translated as CASSPDPRTGELFF.

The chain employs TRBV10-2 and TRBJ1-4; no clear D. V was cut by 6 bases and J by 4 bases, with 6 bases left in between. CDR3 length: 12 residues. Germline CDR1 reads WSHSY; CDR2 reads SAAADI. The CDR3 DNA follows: TGCGCCAGCAGGCGCAGTAATGAAAAACTGTTTTTT. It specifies CASRRSNEKLFF.

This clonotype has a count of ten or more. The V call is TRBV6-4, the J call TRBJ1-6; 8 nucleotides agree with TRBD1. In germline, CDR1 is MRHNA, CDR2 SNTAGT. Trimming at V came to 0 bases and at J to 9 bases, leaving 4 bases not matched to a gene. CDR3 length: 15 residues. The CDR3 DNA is TGTGCCAGCAGTGACTCAAACAGGGGGACTTCACCCCTCCACTTT. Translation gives CASSDSNRGTSPLHF.

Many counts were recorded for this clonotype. CDR3 nucleotides: TGCGCCAGCAGCCAAGGGGCGGGCCAGAACAATGAGCAGTTCTTC. Translated, it gives CASSQGAGQNNEQFF. This chain uses TRBV4-1 with TRBJ2-1; the D gene is possibly TRBD2 (5 bases). CDR1 is MGHRA and CDR2 is YSYEKL in the germline V gene. The CDR3 covers 15 residues. V lost 1 base and J lost 5, with 12 bases in between.

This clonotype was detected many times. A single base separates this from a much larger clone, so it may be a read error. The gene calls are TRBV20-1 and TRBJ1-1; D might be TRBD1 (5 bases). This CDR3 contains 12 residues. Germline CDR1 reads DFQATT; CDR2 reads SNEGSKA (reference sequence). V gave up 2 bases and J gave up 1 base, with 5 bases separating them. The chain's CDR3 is CSARRGNTEAFF. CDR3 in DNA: TGCAGTGCTAGAAGGGGGAACACTGAAGCTTTCTTT.

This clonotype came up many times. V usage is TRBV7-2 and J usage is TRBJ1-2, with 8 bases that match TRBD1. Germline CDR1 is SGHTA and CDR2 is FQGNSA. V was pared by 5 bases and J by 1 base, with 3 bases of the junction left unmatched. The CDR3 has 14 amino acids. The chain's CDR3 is CASSRTGSNYGYTF. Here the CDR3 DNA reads TGTGCCAGCAGCCGGACAGGGAGTAACTATGGCTACACCTTC.

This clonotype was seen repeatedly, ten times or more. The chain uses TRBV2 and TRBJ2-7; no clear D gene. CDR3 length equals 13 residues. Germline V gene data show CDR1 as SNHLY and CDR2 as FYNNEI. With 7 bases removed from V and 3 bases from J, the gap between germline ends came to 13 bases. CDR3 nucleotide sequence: TGTGCCAGCACCGCGATTCCCCTCTACGAGCAGTACTTC. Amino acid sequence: CASTAIPLYEQYF.

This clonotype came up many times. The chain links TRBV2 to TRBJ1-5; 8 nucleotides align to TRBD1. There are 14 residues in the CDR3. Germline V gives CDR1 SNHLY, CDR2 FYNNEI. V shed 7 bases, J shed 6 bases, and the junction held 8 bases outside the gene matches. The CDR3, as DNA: TGTGCCAGCATAGGAGACAGGGGAGGTCAGCCCCAGCATTTT. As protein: CASIGDRGGQPQHF.

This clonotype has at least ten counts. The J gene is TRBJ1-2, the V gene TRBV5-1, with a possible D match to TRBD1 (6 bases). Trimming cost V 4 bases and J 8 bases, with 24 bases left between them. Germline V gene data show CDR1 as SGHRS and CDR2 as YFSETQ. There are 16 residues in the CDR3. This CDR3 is CASSGGFGAPVGGYTF. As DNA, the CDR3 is TGCGCCAGCAGCGGGGGCTTTGGGGCCCCAGTGGGGGGCTACACCTTC.

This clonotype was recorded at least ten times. CDR3 sequence: CASRYPGQGTFGYTF. The CDR3 DNA reads as TGTGCCAGCAGGTACCCGGGACAGGGGACCTTCGGCTACACCTTC. The chain uses TRBV6-5 and TRBJ1-2; 10 bases line up with TRBD1. There are 15 residues in the CDR3. After removal of 6 bases from V and 8 bases from J, the junction contained 12 bases not matched to a gene. CDR1 MNHEY and CDR2 SVGAGI come from the germline V gene.

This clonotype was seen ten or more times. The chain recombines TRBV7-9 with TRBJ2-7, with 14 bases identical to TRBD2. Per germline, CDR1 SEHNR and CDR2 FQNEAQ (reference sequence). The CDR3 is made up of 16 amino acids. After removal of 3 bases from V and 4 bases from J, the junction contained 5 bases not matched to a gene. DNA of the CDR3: TGTGCCAGCAGCTTTGGACTAGCGGGGGGAGGGTACGAGCAGTACTTC. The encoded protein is CASSFGLAGGGYEQYF.

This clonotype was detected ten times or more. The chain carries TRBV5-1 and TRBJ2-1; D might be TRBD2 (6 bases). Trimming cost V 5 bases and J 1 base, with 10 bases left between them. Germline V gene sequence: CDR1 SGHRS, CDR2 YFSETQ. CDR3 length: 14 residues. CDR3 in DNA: TGCGCCAGCAGTTGGGGGGATTCCTACAATGAGCAGTTCTTC. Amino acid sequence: CASSWGDSYNEQFF.

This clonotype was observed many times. This CDR3 is CASKGTTNTGELFF. DNA of the CDR3: TGTGCCAGCAAGGGGACAACTAACACCGGGGAGCTGTTTTTT. The V call is TRBV2, the J call TRBJ2-2; a possible D gene is TRBD1 (6 bases). V gave up 7 bases and J gave up 2 bases, with 11 bases separating them. This CDR3 comprises 14 residues. CDR1 and CDR2 (germline): SNHLY, FYNNEI.

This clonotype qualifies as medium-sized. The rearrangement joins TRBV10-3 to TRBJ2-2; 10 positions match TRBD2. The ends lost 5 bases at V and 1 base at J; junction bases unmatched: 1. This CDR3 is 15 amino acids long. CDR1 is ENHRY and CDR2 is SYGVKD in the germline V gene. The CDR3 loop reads CAISRTSGNTGELFF. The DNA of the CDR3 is TGTGCCATCAGTAGGACTAGCGGGAACACCGGGGAGCTGTTTTTT.

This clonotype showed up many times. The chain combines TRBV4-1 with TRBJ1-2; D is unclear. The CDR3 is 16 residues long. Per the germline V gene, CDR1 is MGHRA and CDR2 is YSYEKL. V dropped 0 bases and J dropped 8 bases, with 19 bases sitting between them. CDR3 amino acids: CASSQDSRESSIGYTF. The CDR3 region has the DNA TGCGCCAGCAGCCAAGATTCTAGGGAATCGAGCATAGGCTACACCTTC.

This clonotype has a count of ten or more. CDR3 in amino acids: CAISGGANEKLFF. CDR3 DNA sequence: TGTGCCATCAGTGGGGGCGCTAATGAAAAACTGTTTTTT. The V and J genes are TRBV10-3 and TRBJ1-4; maybe TRBD1 (5 bases). Per the germline V gene, CDR1 is ENHRY and CDR2 is SYGVKD. The CDR3 runs 13 residues. V was cut by 4 bases and J by 3 bases, with 6 bases left in between.

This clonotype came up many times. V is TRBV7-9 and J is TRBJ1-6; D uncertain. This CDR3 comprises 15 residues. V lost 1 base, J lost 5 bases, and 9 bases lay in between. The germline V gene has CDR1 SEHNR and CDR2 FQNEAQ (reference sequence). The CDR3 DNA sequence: TGTGCCAGCAGCTTAGGGGCCGCAGATAATTCACCCCTCCACTTT. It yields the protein CASSLGAADNSPLHF.

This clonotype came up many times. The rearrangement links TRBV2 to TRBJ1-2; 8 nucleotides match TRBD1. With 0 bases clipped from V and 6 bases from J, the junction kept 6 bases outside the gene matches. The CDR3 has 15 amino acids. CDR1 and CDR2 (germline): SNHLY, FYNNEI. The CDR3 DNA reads TGTGCCAGCAGTGAAGCGCGGACAGGGAGGGATGGCTACACCTTC. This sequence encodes CASSEARTGRDGYTF. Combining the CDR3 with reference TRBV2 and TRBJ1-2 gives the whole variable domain EPEVTQTPSHQVTQMGQEVILRCVPISNHLYFYWYRQILGQKVEFLVSFYNNEISEKSEIFDDQFSVERPDGSNFTLKIRSTKLEDSAMYFCASSEARTGRDGYTFGSGTRLTVV.